The 18 T cell receptor beta chains in this list originate from one sample, sequenced in a study of blood T cells in healthy people across ages. Next came a second PCR, run for about 6 to 11 cycles, which used a sample-barcoded 5' primer along with a J-beta primer mix. TCRdb ran MiXCR on the 5' RACE reads and lists one entry per CDR3 protein. The sample shows more than 900,000 distinct CDR3 sequences, under 35% of them seen only once. The same sample was also studied in work on T cells of mothers and their children.

The sequenced sample was blood. The receptors were sampled from a woman aged 40 to 49 in good health.

With respect to this clonotype: One end of the junction fails to match germline, which may point to a read error. The chain is built from TRBV20-1 and TRBJ2-3, with 7 bases that match TRBD2. Germline loops: CDR1 DFQATT, CDR2 SNEGSKA (reference sequence). CDR3 length equals 15 residues. The CDR3 reads CGALRGTTSTDTQYF. The CDR3 DNA reads TGCGGTGCTCTAAGAGGGACTACTAGCACAGATACGCAGTATTTT.

The chain combines TRBV27 with TRBJ1-2, with TRBD1 matching over 9 bases. The length of the CDR3 is 16 residues. Losses at the gene ends were 0 bases for V and 4 bases for J; bases not matched to a gene: 6. CDR1 and CDR2 (germline): MNHEY, SMNVEV (reference sequence). CDR3 bases: TGTGCCAGCAGTTTATCGCCGACAGGGGGATTCTATGGCTACACCTTC. It encodes CASSLSPTGGFYGYTF.

The chain links TRBV28 to TRBJ2-1, with unresolved D. The ends were cut back, 8 bases at V and 8 bases at J, with 22 bases in the middle. This CDR3 spans 15 amino acids. Looked up from germline, CDR1 is MDHEN and CDR2 is SYDVKM. The CDR3 loop reads CASESPGLLRHEQFF. CDR3 DNA sequence: TGTGCCAGCGAATCCCCAGGCCTACTTCGGCATGAGCAGTTCTTC.

In nucleotides, the CDR3 is TGCAGCGTCGATGACAGGGGGAATGGCGAGCAGTACTTC. Encoded protein: CSVDDRGNGEQYF. V usage is TRBV29-1 and J usage is TRBJ2-5; the match to TRBD1 covers 9 bases. The last part of the DNA fits TRBJ2-7 better; the J call may be wrong. CDR3 length: 13 residues. CDR1 SQVTM and CDR2 ANQGSEA come from the germline V gene.

This sequence joins TRBV5-1 and TRBJ1-1, with 7 bases identical to TRBD1. Germline V CDR1 and CDR2: SGHRS, YFSETQ. The CDR3 is 12 residues long. J gave up 3 bases and V 7 bases, and 3 bases lay outside the gene matches. The CDR3 DNA reads as TGCGCCAGCGGAGACAGGGACACTGAAGCTTTCTTT. Amino acid sequence: CASGDRDTEAFF.

This clonotype has ten or more counts. V gene TRBV7-3 combines with J gene TRBJ2-5; D may be TRBD1 (6 bases). V was shortened by 3 bases and J by 6 bases, with 11 bases between the two germline ends. The CDR3 extends over 13 amino acids. Per the germline V gene, CDR1 is SGHTA and CDR2 is FQGTGA. CDR3 nucleotide sequence: TGTGCCAGCAGCTTGGGGGCTGAAAAGACCCAGTACTTC. Residues: CASSLGAEKTQYF.

This clonotype was recorded a few times. The V gene is TRBV7-3, the J gene TRBJ1-1, with unresolved D. Germline values: CDR1 SGHTA, CDR2 FQGTGA. Trimming took 5 bases from V and 4 from J, leaving 11 bases between them. CDR3 length equals 13 residues. This CDR3 is CASSHQVRTEAFF. In nucleotides, the CDR3 is TGTGCCAGCAGCCATCAGGTACGCACTGAAGCTTTCTTT.

This chain's CDR3 is CSGRQGNTEAFF. The DNA of the CDR3 is TGCAGCGGGCGACAGGGCAACACTGAAGCTTTCTTT. The chain is built from TRBV29-1 and TRBJ1-1; TRBD1 matches 7 bases. CDR1 and CDR2 (germline): SQVTM, ANQGSEA. With 7 bases clipped from V and 2 bases from J, the junction kept 4 bases outside the gene matches. The CDR3 is 12 residues long.

This clonotype came up many times. The chain carries TRBV12-3 or TRBV12-4 and TRBJ2-3, with 10 positions matching TRBD1. The CDR3 extends over 16 amino acids. J lost 3 bases, V lost 6 bases, and 9 bases had no gene match. CDR3 sequence: CASSSDPGQGTDTQYF. DNA of the CDR3: TGTGCCAGCAGCTCTGACCCGGGACAGGGGACAGATACGCAGTATTTT.

This clonotype was seen only a few times. The chain links TRBV24-1 to TRBJ2-4; TRBD1 agrees at 7 bases. Germline V CDR1 and CDR2: KGHDR, SFDVKD. V lost 9 bases and J lost 8; bases outside the gene matches: 3. This CDR3 region has 11 residues. CDR3 DNA sequence: TGTGCCACCGGGCAGGGGGACATTCAGTACTTC. This encodes CATGQGDIQYF.

To note about this clonotype: A junction boundary mismatches the germline segment, possibly from a read error. The J gene is TRBJ2-2, the V gene TRBV14; D possibly corresponds to TRBD2 (5 bases). The CDR3 extends over 15 amino acids. Germline-derived CDR1 and CDR2 are SGHDN and FVKESK. In DNA, the CDR3 is TGTGCCAGCTGCCAACGTATAAGCCCCACCGGGGAGCGGTTTTTT. This encodes CASCQRISPTGERFF. Drawing the rest from reference TRBV14 and TRBJ2-2, the complete variable domain is EAGVTQFPSHSVIEKGQTVTLRCDPISGHDNLYWYRRVMGKEIKFLLHFVKESKQDESGMPNNRFLAERTGGTYSTLKVQPAELEDSGVYFCASCQRISPTGERFFGEGSRLTVL.

This chain connects TRBV9 to TRBJ1-1; D uncertain. V was shortened by 3 bases and J by 0 bases, with 12 bases between the two germline ends. The CDR3 is 15 residues long. CDR1 and CDR2 from the germline V gene are SGDLS and YYNGEE. CDR3 coding DNA: TGTGCCAGCAGCGGAGGAGGGTCTCTGAACACTGAAGCTTTCTTT. It translates to CASSGGGSLNTEAFF.

V usage is TRBV15 and J usage is TRBJ2-3, with D tentatively TRBD2 (5 bases). This CDR3 spans 15 amino acids. The germline V gene has CDR1 LNHNV and CDR2 YYDKDF (reference sequence). V was shortened by 3 bases and J by 2 bases, with 12 bases between the two germline ends. The CDR3 loop reads CATSSSLRDTDTQYF. CDR3 DNA sequence: TGTGCCACCAGCAGCAGCCTGAGGGACACAGATACGCAGTATTTT.

This clonotype was found once. This sequence joins TRBV14 and TRBJ1-6, with unresolved D. The V and J ends lost 0 bases and 7 bases respectively, with 10 bases between them. The germline V gene encodes CDR1 SGHDN and CDR2 FVKESK. The CDR3 runs 15 residues. The CDR3: CASSQDLRLNSPLHF. In DNA form, the CDR3 reads TGTGCCAGCAGCCAAGATCTCCGGTTAAATTCACCCCTCCACTTT.

This clonotype was seen ten or more times. V gene TRBV9 combines with J gene TRBJ1-2; tentatively, D is TRBD1 (5 bases). With 0 bases removed from V and 3 bases from J, the gap between germline ends came to 12 bases. The CDR3 consists of 15 residues. CDR1 and CDR2 (germline): SGDLS, YYNGEE. As DNA, the CDR3 is TGTGCCAGCAGCGTAGATCCCGGGACCGACTATGGCTACACCTTC. Its translation: CASSVDPGTDYGYTF.

This clonotype was seen more than once but under ten times. The chain couples TRBV5-6 to TRBJ2-1; D call uncertain. Germline-derived CDR1 and CDR2 are SGHDT and YYEEEE. The length of the CDR3 is 16 residues. Trimming cost V 0 bases and J 2 bases, with 12 bases left between them. The CDR3 region is CASSLELARAYNEQFF. The CDR3 DNA reads as TGTGCCAGCAGCTTGGAGCTGGCTAGGGCCTACAATGAGCAGTTCTTC. The full variable domain, rest sourced from reference TRBV5-6 and TRBJ2-1, is DAGVTQSPTHLIKTRGQQVTLRCSPKSGHDTVSWYQQALGQGPQFIFQYYEEEERQRGNFPDRFSGHQFPNYSSELNVNALLLGDSALYLCASSLELARAYNEQFFGPGTRLTVL.

V usage is TRBV28 and J usage is TRBJ1-5; D might be TRBD1 (5 bases). The CDR3 loop spans 17 amino acids. The germline V gene has CDR1 MDHEN and CDR2 SYDVKM. V lost 5 bases and J lost 1, with 18 bases in between. The CDR3 DNA follows: TGTGCCAGCAGTCCCGGCCCCCCGAACAGGAGCAATCAGCCCCAGCATTTT. Translated: CASSPGPPNRSNQPQHF.

V usage is TRBV10-3 and J usage is TRBJ2-7; D perhaps matches TRBD1 (6 bases). Germline loops: CDR1 ENHRY, CDR2 SYGVKD. The CDR3 is 15 residues long. V shed 2 bases and J shed 0 bases, with 11 bases lying between them. CDR3 sequence (DNA): TGTGCCATCAGTGAGGGACAGTTGAGCTCCTACGAGCAGTACTTC. Translating gives CAISEGQLSSYEQYF.